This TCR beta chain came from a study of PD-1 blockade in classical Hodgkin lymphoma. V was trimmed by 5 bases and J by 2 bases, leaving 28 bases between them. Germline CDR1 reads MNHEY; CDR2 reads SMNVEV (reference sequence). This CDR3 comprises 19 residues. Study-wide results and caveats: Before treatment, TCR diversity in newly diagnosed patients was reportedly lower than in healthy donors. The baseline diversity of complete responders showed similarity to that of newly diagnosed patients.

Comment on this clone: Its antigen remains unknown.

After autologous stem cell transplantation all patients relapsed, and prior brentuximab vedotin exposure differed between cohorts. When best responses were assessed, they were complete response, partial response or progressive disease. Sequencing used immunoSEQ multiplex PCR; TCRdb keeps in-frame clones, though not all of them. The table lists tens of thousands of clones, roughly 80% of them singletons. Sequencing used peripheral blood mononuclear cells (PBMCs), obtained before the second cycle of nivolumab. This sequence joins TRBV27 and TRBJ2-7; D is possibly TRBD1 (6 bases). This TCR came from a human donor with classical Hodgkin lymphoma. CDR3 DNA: TGTGCCAGCAGTCCCTATAGGGGGTCGGGGTCACTTTCGACCTACGAGCAGTACTTC. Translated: CASSPYRGSGSLSTYEQYF.